Detailed here is one TCR beta chain. This clone appeared once. Its antigen is unknown. Nothing much larger sits one base from this clone, and base qualities are not available. These data are taken from a study of shared clonotypes between healthy human individuals (dated by TCRdb to about 2020). About the study as a whole: Three men and a couple of women, aged 18 to 49 years, made up the cohort. Blood TCR repertoires of four to six healthy adults were deeply sequenced to estimate repertoire size and the extent of clonotype sharing between individuals. For each donor, CD4 naive and CD4 memory were each given three plates, CD8 naive was given two plates, and CD8 memory was given one plate. Libraries were prepared and TCR repertoires were sequenced by different laboratories using diverse techniques, in order to increase sequencing depth and limit assay-specific biases. Per donor, leukapheresis produced somewhere between about 0.94 and 8.9 billion PBMCs. The full study reports these points: Based on pairwise subsampling, the degree of clonotype sharing among donors was expected to be affected by sequencing depth. Rarefaction of sorted-subset datasets indicated incomplete sequencing despite the large sequencing depth. Across a handful of donors, approximately 4.6% of naive CD4, around 3.3% of naive CD8, 2.3% of memory CD4, and approximately 0.4% of memory CD8 clonotypes were shared. The genetic and exposure-history diversity represented was limited by the small number of donors. Naive subsets generally had larger estimated clonotype richness than memory subsets. Compared with non-shared clonotypes, the clonotypes found in all four sorted-subset donors had higher generation probabilities. Sampling was limited to blood, and TCR repertoires in tissue likely differ from TCR repertoires in blood.

Donors were healthy HIV-negative adults with no recently reported acute infections or vaccinations. Every donor was a Caucasian adult residing in Nashville, Tennessee, USA. CD4+ T cells were enriched through magnetic negative selection, after which naive cells were positively selected on CD45RA and the remaining negative fraction served as the memory subset. After blood collection by leukapheresis, PBMCs were isolated using Ficoll-Histopaque density gradient centrifugation and then cryopreserved in the vapor phase of liquid nitrogen. Analytical flow cytometry was used to check the purity and quantity of every magnetically sorted T cell population. Genomic DNA was isolated from each sorted fraction and quantified by UV absorbance on a Nanodrop 2000c. Using the deep immunoSEQ assay, TCR CDR3 regions were amplified from genomic DNA by multiplex PCR. Genomic DNA extracted from each cell subset was distributed evenly over all wells of several immunoSEQ 96-well plates, and each plate served as one replicate. For sorted subsets, 200 to 250 ng of genomic DNA, equivalent to roughly 33,000 T cell genomes, went into each replicate PCR. Purified libraries were quantified with a Qubit 3.0 fluorometer, sized on a Bioanalyzer 2100, and re-quantified with the KAPA Library Quantification kit. Every immunoSEQ 96-well plate was sequenced on a dedicated single-read 150-cycle Illumina NextSeq 550 flow cell. As for the authors' bioinformatics: Because the immunoSEQ output held only junctional sequences and lacked quality scores, the filtering could not match the filtering applied to full-length reads. Sequences were annotated with PyIR, a Python wrapper for IgBLAST v1.9, using IMGT germline references to assign V/J genes and CDR3. Reads were removed for weak V/J assignments (E-value above 1e-6), missing CDR3, stop codons, out-of-frame junctions, or ambiguous translated residues. V3J clonotypes were defined by identical inferred V gene, J gene, and CDR3 amino acid sequence. To compute the percentage overlap between repertoires, the number of shared unique clonotypes was divided by the size of the smaller repertoire. Richness of each repertoire was evaluated using RTK rarefaction, the Chao1 estimator, and Recon v2.1 estimates of unobserved clonotypes. Generation probabilities were computed with OLGA for all TCRbeta clonotypes obtained by the gDNA method from a few donors. The clones in this table, taken by TCRdb from immuneACCESS, are in-frame only. Not every clone is retained; where verified, under half of the shortfall comes from an unresolved V gene, and the cause of the rest is unknown. That table supplies the V and J calls and clone size; D and trimming were determined from the DNA. Present in this sample are some 2,000,000 clones, 85% to 95% of which were seen just once. The ten largest clonotypes hold more than 0.1% of the sample.

Sequenced: naive CD4+ T cells sorted from blood. The cell subset or site label corresponds to: CD45RA+ positively selected. The sequence derives from a man younger than 35 in good health.

CDR3 sequence: CASTRSGVQETQYF. The DNA reads TGTGCCAGCACTAGGAGCGGGGTACAAGAGACCCAGTACTTC. The sequence links TRBV2 to TRBJ2-5; TRBD2 agrees with 7 junctional bases. Compared with germline, V lacks 7 bases and J lacks 2 bases; bases without a gene match: 7. The CDR3 goes from the cysteine to the phenylalanine over 14 residues. Only the CDR3 DNA stays, 42 bases, in frame from base 1. From a lookup of the germline V gene, CDR1 and CDR2 are SNHLY and FYNNEI.